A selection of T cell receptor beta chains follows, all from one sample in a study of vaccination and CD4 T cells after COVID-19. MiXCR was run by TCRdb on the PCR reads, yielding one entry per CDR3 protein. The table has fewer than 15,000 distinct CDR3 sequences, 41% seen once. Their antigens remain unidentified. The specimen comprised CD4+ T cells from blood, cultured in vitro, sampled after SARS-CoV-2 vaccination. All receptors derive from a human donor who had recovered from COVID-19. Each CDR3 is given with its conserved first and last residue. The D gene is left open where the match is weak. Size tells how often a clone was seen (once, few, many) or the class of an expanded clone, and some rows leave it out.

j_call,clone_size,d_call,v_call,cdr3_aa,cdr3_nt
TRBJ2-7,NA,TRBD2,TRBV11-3,CASTHRGGPRWHEQYF,TGTGCCAGCACCCACCGGGGAGGGCCGAGGTGGCACGAGCAGTACTTC
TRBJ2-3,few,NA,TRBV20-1,CSAPGSLHSTDTQYF,TGCAGTGCCCCCGGGTCCCTACATAGCACAGATACGCAGTATTTT
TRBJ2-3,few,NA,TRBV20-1,CSARDDRRRDTQYF,TGCAGTGCTAGAGATGACAGGCGGAGAGATACGCAGTATTTT
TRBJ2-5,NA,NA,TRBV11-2,CASSLAGAGPETQYF,TGTGCCAGCAGCCTAGCCGGGGCAGGGCCAGAGACCCAGTACTTC
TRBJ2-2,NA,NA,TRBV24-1,CATSDFVDRTNTGELFF,TGTGCCACCAGTGATTTTGTGGACCGTACGAACACCGGGGAGCTGTTTTTT
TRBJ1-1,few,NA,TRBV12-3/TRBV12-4,CASTSGRGGTEAFF,TGTGCCAGCACCTCCGGAAGGGGAGGCACTGAAGCTTTCTTT
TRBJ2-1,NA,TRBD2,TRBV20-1,CSAQRPSGRGGEQFF,TGCAGTGCCCAGAGGCCCAGCGGGAGGGGGGGTGAGCAGTTCTTC
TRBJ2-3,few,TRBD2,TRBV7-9,CASSPYWGGADTQYF,TGTGCCAGCAGTCCTTACTGGGGGGGAGCAGATACGCAGTATTTT
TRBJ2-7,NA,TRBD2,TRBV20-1,CSARELTSATYEQYF,TGCAGTGCTAGAGAGCTGACTAGCGCTACCTACGAGCAGTACTTC
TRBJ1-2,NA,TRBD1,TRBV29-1,CSVEILGQATYGYTF,TGCAGCGTTGAGATCTTGGGACAGGCGACCTATGGCTACACCTTC
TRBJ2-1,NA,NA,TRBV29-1,CSVAGNNEQFF,TGCAGCGTTGCCGGAAACAATGAGCAGTTCTTC
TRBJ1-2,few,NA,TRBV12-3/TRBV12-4,CASSLRPRIGYTF,TGTGCCAGCAGTTTAAGACCGCGTATTGGCTACACCTTC
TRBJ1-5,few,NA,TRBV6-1,CASSQISRDQPQHF,TGTGCCAGCAGCCAGATCTCCAGGGATCAGCCCCAGCATTTT
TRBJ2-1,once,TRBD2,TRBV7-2,CASSLGGGRLYNEQFF,TGTGCCAGCAGCTTAGGGGGCGGGAGGCTCTACAATGAGCAGTTCTTC
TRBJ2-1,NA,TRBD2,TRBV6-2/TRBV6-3,CASSYSPPGLAGGPGDEQFF,TGTGCCAGCAGTTACTCGCCACCGGGACTAGCGGGAGGGCCTGGGGATGAGCAGTTCTTC
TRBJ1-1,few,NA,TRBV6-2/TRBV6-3,CASTQNTEAFF,TGTGCCAGCACTCAGAACACTGAAGCTTTCTTT
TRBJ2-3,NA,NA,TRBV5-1,CASSLGWTDTQYF,TGCGCCAGCAGCTTAGGGTGGACAGATACGCAGTATTTT
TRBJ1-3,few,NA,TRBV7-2,CASSSGPAGAGNTIYF,TGTGCCAGCAGCTCCGGTCCGGCAGGGGCTGGAAACACCATATATTTT
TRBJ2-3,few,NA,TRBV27,CASSPPGGPLRSTDTQYF,TGTGCCAGCAGCCCCCCGGGGGGCCCCCTTCGTAGCACAGATACGCAGTATTTT
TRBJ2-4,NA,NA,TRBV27,CASSVQGAKNIQYF,TGTGCCAGCAGTGTCCAGGGGGCCAAAAACATTCAGTACTTC
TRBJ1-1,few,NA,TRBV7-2,CASSSPTGQRWVF,TGTGCCAGCAGCTCTCCGACAGGACAGAGGTGGGTCTTT
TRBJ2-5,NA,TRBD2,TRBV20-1,CSARKPGLAGETQYF,TGCAGTGCTAGAAAACCGGGACTAGCGGGAGAGACCCAGTACTTC
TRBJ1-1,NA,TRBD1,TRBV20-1,CSARGWGQAFLGTEAFF,TGCAGTGCTAGGGGGTGGGGACAGGCATTTCTGGGCACTGAAGCTTTCTTT
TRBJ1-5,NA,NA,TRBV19,CASSIFSSNQPQHF,TGTGCCAGTAGTATATTCAGCAGCAATCAGCCCCAGCATTTT
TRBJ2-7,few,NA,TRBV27,CASSGTGSYEQYF,TGTGCCAGCAGTGGCACAGGTTCCTACGAGCAGTACTTC
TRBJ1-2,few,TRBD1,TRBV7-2,CASSLRQGDGYTF,TGTGCCAGCAGCTTACGACAGGGGGATGGCTACACCTTC
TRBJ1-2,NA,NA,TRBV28,CASSLVIRNYGYTF,TGTGCCAGCAGTTTGGTCATAAGGAACTATGGCTACACCTTC
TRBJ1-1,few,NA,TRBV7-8,CASSGAQGRTEAFF,TGTGCCAGCAGCGGAGCGCAGGGTCGGACTGAAGCTTTCTTT
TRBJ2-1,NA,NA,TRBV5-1,CASSLAPGTSYNEQFF,TGCGCCAGCAGCTTGGCCCCCGGGACCTCCTACAATGAGCAGTTCTTC
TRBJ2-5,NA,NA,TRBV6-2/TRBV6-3,CASSYEAYPVTQYF,TGTGCCAGCAGTTACGAGGCCTACCCAGTAACCCAGTACTTC
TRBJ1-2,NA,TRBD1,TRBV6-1,CASAPGQGNYGYTF,TGTGCCAGCGCGCCGGGACAGGGCAACTATGGCTACACCTTC
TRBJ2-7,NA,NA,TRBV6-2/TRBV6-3,CASSRQASYEQYF,TGTGCCAGCAGTCGACAGGCCTCCTACGAGCAGTACTTC
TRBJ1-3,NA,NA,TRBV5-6,CASSPLDLSSGNTIYF,TGTGCCAGCAGCCCACTGGACCTTAGCTCTGGAAACACCATATACTTT
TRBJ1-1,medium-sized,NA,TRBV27,CASALIESWNTEAFF,TGTGCCAGCGCCCTAATAGAATCCTGGAACACTGAAGCTTTCTTT
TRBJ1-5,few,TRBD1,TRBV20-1,CSARASNGQGINQPQHF,TGCAGTGCTAGAGCCTCGAATGGACAGGGGATCAATCAGCCCCAGCATTTT
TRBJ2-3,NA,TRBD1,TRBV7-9,CASSLVTGGTDTQYF,TGTGCCAGCAGCTTGGTGACAGGGGGCACAGATACGCAGTATTTT
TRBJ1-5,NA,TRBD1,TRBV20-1,CSARGIWTGVSNQPQHF,TGCAGTGCTAGAGGGATATGGACAGGGGTTAGCAATCAGCCCCAGCATTTT
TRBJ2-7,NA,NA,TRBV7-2,CASAAAGEQYF,TGTGCGAGCGCGGCGGCTGGGGAGCAGTACTTC
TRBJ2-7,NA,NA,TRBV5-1,CASPLPGHGDYEQYF,TGCGCCAGCCCCCTACCGGGACACGGGGACTACGAGCAGTACTTC
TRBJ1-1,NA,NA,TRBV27,CASSSTNKRFSGNTEAFF,TGTGCCAGCAGTTCTACCAACAAAAGGTTCTCGGGGAACACTGAAGCTTTCTTT
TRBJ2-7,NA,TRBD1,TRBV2,CASSRQGQNEQYF,TGTGCCAGCAGCCGACAGGGTCAGAACGAGCAGTACTTC
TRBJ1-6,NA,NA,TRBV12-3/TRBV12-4,CASTPRNNSPLHF,TGTGCCAGCACACCACGGAATAATTCACCCCTCCACTTT